The clone carrying this T cell receptor (beta chain) was seen only a few times. The antigen is not known. The data stem from a study of T cell repertoires in cytomegalovirus infection. TCRdb redid the calling of the reads with MiXCR, one entry per CDR3 protein. The sample yields around 430,000 distinct CDR3 sequences, roughly 43% seen once. Source: cultured PBMCs, taken from culture after CMV antigen stimulation. The TCR originated in a human donor in good health (CMV status not recorded). Some clones in this sample may be carry-over from other donors' samples.

The CDR3 DNA is TGCAGTGCTAGACTAGCGGGTTCGAGCTCCTACAATGAGCAGTTCTTC. It encodes CSARLAGSSSYNEQFF. The genes are TRBV20-1 and TRBJ2-1, with 8 bases identical to TRBD2. Germline V lookup: CDR1 DFQATT, CDR2 SNEGSKA (reference sequence). CDR3 length equals 16 residues. The J segment lost 0 bases and the V segment lost 2 bases, leaving 6 bases of the junction unmatched.